The next 2 T cell receptor beta chains were all read from a single sample in a study of radiotherapy plus CTLA-4 blockade in lung cancer. TCRdb's table, derived via immunoSEQ multiplex PCR, lists solely in-frame clones and lacks some. Counted here are 85,000 to 130,000 clones, 85% to 90% occurring once; the ten biggest clones make up around 2%. Source: peripheral blood, taken from a patient treated with radiotherapy plus ipilimumab. The receptors originated from a human donor with non-small cell lung cancer that progressed on radiotherapy plus ipilimumab. Some clones in this sample may be carry-over from other donors' samples.

This clone has only one observation. V is TRBV5-1 and J is TRBJ1-3, with D possibly matching TRBD1 (6 bases). V was pared by 6 bases and J by 0 bases, with 19 bases between. CDR3 length: 17 amino acids. Germline CDR1 and CDR2: SGHRS and YFSETQ. The CDR3 spells CASTPGGTLSSGNTIYF. CDR3 bases: TGCGCCAGCACCCCTGGGGGGACATTGAGCTCTGGAAACACCATATATTTT.

This clone turned up a few times. The chain uses TRBV5-1 and TRBJ1-2; D gene uncertain. Germline lookup yields CDR1 SGHRS and CDR2 YFSETQ. V lost 5 bases and J 3 bases, leaving 11 bases between the germline ends. This CDR3 contains 13 residues. The CDR3 sequence is CASRVSGDYGYTF. In nucleotides, the CDR3 is TGCGCCAGCAGGGTGTCTGGGGACTATGGCTACACCTTC.